Sequencing of this T cell receptor (beta chain) was carried out in a study of blood T cell repertoires in COVID-19. Study overall: The study drew acute and convalescent COVID-19 samples from the United States, Italy and Spain. Sources were T cells, B-cell-depleted T cells, or PBMCs; the material itself was cDNA or gDNA.

As originally analysed: Reference gene primer amplification gave estimated nucleated cell counts. Only in-frame clones appear in the TCRdb table, and some are missing; sequencing was by immunoSEQ multiplex PCR. V, J and clone size derive from that table, while D and trimming were established from the DNA sequence. This table holds 100,000 to 130,000 clones, almost 85% found once. Specimen: peripheral blood. This TCR was sampled from a human donor in a cohort sampled during active COVID-19.

CDR3 coding DNA: TGTGCCAGCAGCTTGGAAAAGGGGCGATTTGGGTCCTATAATTCACCCCTCCACTTT. Its translation: CASSLEKGRFGSYNSPLHF. The chain uses TRBV5-6 and TRBJ1-6; D is perhaps TRBD1 (5 bases). This CDR3 comprises 19 residues. The V gene lost 0 bases and the J gene lost 1 base, with 17 bases spanning the gap. Looked up from germline, CDR1 is SGHDT and CDR2 is YYEEEE.